Included here is one T cell receptor beta chain sequence, with context. It has no known antigen specificity. The record has no base qualities; no much larger clone is one base away. Synthetic TCR analog templates were spiked into each PCR to estimate absolute template abundance from read counts. The immunoSEQ assay used bias-controlled V and J gene primers to amplify TCRbeta CDR3 regions from genomic DNA. Rearranged TCRbeta segments were sequenced at approximately 20X coverage. The original pipeline was this. Sequencing errors were corrected by clustering and CDR3s were annotated against IMGT to assign V, D and J genes. Downstream analyses used only productive TCRbeta rearrangements, leaving out any out-of-frame or stop-codon sequences. Clonality was computed as one minus Shannon entropy normalized by the log of the number of unique productive sequences. Fisher's exact test with Benjamini-Hochberg correction, using a cutoff of adjusted p below 0.01, was how clones that differed between time points or between blood and tumor were identified. The clones in this table, taken by TCRdb from immuneACCESS, are in-frame only. Not every clone is retained; where verified, under half of the shortfall comes from an unresolved V gene, and the cause of the rest is unknown. V and J calls and clone size are copied from that table; D and trimming were computed from the DNA. A total of fewer than 75,000 clones appear in this sample, around 84% of them only once. The ten largest clones represent 4.5% to 5.5% of the sample.

CDR1 ENHRY and CDR2 SYGVKD were looked up in the germline V gene. The CDR3 goes from the cysteine to the phenylalanine over 15 residues. Only the CDR3 portion is preserved as DNA: 45 bases, with reading frame beginning at the first base. The germline V end is reduced by 6 bases and the J end by 6 bases; junction bases left unmatched: 7. A cohort of about 31 patients with locally advanced or metastatic urothelial carcinoma, treated at Memorial Sloan Kettering on a trial protocol, was included. Peripheral blood mononuclear cells were collected from each patient pretreatment and during treatment, giving between 1 and 8 total time points per patient. The Qiagen DNeasy Blood extraction kit was used to purify genomic DNA from total PBMCs and tumor samples. PBMCs were collected pretreatment and during treatment, and were isolated and stored as previously described. This specimen belongs to a study of PD-L1 blockade in urothelial cancer listed by TCRdb under 2017. Regarding the research as a whole: Every patient began therapy in about 2014 and was given atezolizumab 1,200 mg intravenously every 3 weeks. An ECOG performance status of 0 or 1 was recorded for the patients, and 0 to 3 prior chemotherapy regimens had been received by the patients. Pretreatment blood TCR-seq was available for about 28 patients, at least one posttreatment blood collection was obtained for about 24 patients, and tumor TCR-seq was available for about 24 patients. Durable clinical benefit was defined as a progression-free survival longer than 6 months, and TCR features were additionally tested against progression-free survival and overall survival. Under 10 patients reached durable clinical benefit, while around 19 patients did not. Blood samples were analyzed at two time points: 3 weeks after treatment start (second dose) and 6 weeks after treatment start. An exploratory multi-omic analysis was conducted of the somatic, immune and clinical correlates of response to PD-L1 blockade with atezolizumab in urothelial cancer. About 85% of the roughly 29 patients were males with bladder-origin urothelial cancer, and 18 of 29 reported a prior smoking history. Blood samples gave a median of around 130,000 T cells and approximately 81,000 unique TCRs, with a median clonality of approximately 0.08. TCR sequencing covered pretreatment tumor samples and matched, serially collected peripheral blood taken before and after atezolizumab treatment. In the same patients, pretreatment tumors underwent whole exome sequencing and RNA sequencing in addition to TCR sequencing. General conclusions and limits of the study: Because of the small sample size (n of about 30) and the many exploratory analyses performed, the results are intended to be regarded as hypothesis-generating. Improved progression-free and overall survival was associated with having pretreatment peripheral blood TCR clonality below the median. Among patients with durable benefit, tumor-associated TCR clones showed greater expansion in peripheral blood 3 weeks after treatment started (n ≈ 20, p = 0.022).

Specimen: PBMCs, collected around atezolizumab (anti-PD-L1) treatment. The chain uses TRBV10-3 and TRBJ1-5; 11 junctional bases match TRBD1. This TCR came from a man aged 65-85 years with urothelial cancer. The sequenced DNA: TGTGCCATCAGGACGGGACAGGGGGGGTTTCAGCCCCAGCATTTT. Translated, it gives CAIRTGQGGFQPQHF.